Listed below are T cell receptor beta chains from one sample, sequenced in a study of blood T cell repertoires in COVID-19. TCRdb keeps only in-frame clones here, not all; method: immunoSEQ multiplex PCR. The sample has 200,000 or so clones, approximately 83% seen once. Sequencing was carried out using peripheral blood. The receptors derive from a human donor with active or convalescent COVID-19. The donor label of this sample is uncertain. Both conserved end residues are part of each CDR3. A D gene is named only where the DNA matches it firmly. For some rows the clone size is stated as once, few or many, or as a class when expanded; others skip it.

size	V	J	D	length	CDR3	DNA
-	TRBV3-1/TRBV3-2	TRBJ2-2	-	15	CASSQVWRGTGELFF	TGTGCCAGCAGCCAAGTCTGGCGCGGCACCGGGGAGCTGTTTTTT
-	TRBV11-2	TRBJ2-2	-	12	CASSLGAGELFF	TGTGCCAGCAGCTTAGGCGCCGGGGAGCTGTTTTTT
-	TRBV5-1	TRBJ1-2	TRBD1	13	CASGDRDFYGYTF	TGCGCCAGCGGGGACAGGGATTTCTATGGCTACACCTTC
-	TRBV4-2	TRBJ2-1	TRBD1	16	CASSQEYRGAYNEQFF	TGTGCCAGCAGCCAAGAATACAGGGGGGCTTACAATGAGCAGTTCTTC
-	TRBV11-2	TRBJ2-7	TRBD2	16	CASSQGIAGGSYEQYF	TGTGCCAGCAGCCAAGGAATAGCGGGGGGCTCCTACGAGCAGTACTTC
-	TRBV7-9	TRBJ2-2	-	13	CASSSGSRGELFF	TGTGCCAGCAGCTCGGGATCCAGGGGGGAGCTGTTTTTT
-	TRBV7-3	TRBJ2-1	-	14	CASSLSHNNNEQFF	TGTGCCAGCAGCTTATCCCACAATAACAATGAGCAGTTCTTC
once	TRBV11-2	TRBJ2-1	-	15	CASSLVVPLVNEQFF	TGTGCCAGCAGCTTAGTCGTTCCACTAGTCAATGAGCAGTTCTTC
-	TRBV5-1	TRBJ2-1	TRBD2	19	CASSRGTSGGLSSYNEQFF	TGCGCCAGCAGCCGAGGGACTAGCGGGGGGCTGAGCTCCTACAATGAGCAGTTCTTC
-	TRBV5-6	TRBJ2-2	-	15	CASSLNRAITGELFF	TGTGCCAGCAGCTTGAACAGGGCGATCACCGGGGAGCTGTTTTTT
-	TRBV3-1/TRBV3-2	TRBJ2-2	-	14	CASSQDPYTGELFF	TGTGCCAGCAGCCAAGACCCTTACACCGGGGAGCTGTTTTTT
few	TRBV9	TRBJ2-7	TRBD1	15	CASSNDREYSYEQYF	TGTGCCAGCAGCAACGACAGGGAGTATTCCTACGAGCAGTACTTC
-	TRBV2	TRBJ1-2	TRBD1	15	CASSEEGAINYGYTF	TGTGCCAGCAGTGAGGAGGGGGCCATTAACTATGGCTACACCTTC
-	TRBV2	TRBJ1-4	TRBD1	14	CASSKGQGNEKLFF	TGTGCCAGCAGTAAGGGACAGGGGAATGAAAAACTGTTTTTT
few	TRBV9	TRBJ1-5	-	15	CASSVSGDSNQPQHF	TGTGCCAGCAGCGTAAGCGGGGATAGCAATCAGCCCCAGCATTTT
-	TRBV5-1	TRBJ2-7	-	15	CASSSGGGGDYEQYF	TGCGCCAGCAGCAGCGGAGGCGGTGGTGACTACGAGCAGTACTTC
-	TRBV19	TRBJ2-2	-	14	CASRPQGNTGELFF	TGTGCCAGTAGACCGCAGGGGAACACCGGGGAGCTGTTTTTT
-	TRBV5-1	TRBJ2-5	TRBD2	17	CASMDPASGSDVETQYF	TGCGCCAGCATGGATCCGGCTAGCGGATCCGACGTGGAGACCCAGTACTTC
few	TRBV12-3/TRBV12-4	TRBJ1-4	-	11	CASSSNEKLFF	TGTGCCAGCAGTTCAAATGAAAAACTGTTTTTT
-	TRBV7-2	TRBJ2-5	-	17	CASSFPRDSPNQETQYF	TGTGCCAGCAGCTTCCCCCGGGACTCACCAAACCAAGAGACCCAGTACTTC
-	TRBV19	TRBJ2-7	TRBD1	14	CASSTVAGQDEQYF	TGTGCCAGTAGTACGGTCGCCGGACAGGACGAGCAGTACTTC
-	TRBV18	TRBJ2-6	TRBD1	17	CASSPDMPGTGRHVLTF	TGTGCCAGCTCACCAGACATGCCCGGGACAGGGCGGCACGTCCTGACTTTC
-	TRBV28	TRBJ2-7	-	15	CASTPGRLQGNEQYF	TGTGCCAGCACCCCGGGGAGGCTTCAGGGTAACGAGCAGTACTTC
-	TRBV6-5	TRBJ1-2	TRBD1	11	CASRQGDGYTF	TGTGCCAGCAGACAGGGGGACGGCTACACCTTC
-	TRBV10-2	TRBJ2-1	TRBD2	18	CASTELAGGPVRDNEQFF	TGCGCCAGCACCGAACTAGCGGGAGGGCCGGTTAGGGACAATGAGCAGTTCTTC
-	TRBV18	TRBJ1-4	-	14	CASSPQQGEEKLFF	TGTGCCAGCTCACCACAACAGGGTGAGGAAAAACTGTTTTTT
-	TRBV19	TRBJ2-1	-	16	CAASGLSLPGVTEQFF	TGTGCCGCCAGCGGTCTTTCTTTACCGGGAGTCACTGAGCAGTTCTTC
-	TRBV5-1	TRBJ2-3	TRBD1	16	CASSPTWDRDSDTQYF	TGCGCCAGCAGCCCAACCTGGGACAGAGACTCAGATACGCAGTATTTT
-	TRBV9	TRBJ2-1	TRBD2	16	CASSTPAGGRYNEQFF	TGTGCCAGCAGCACTCCCGCGGGGGGGCGCTACAATGAGCAGTTCTTC
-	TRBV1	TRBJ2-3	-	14	CTSRGLASTDTQYF	TGCACCAGCAGGGGACTAGCCAGCACAGATACGCAGTATTTT
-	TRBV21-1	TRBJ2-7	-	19	CASSLNYRIRDRGSYEQYF	TGTGCCAGCAGCCTAAACTACCGTATAAGGGACAGGGGATCCTACGAGCAGTACTTC
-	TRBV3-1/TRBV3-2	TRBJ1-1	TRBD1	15	CASSQVATGVTEAFF	TGTGCCAGCAGCCAAGTCGCGACAGGGGTCACTGAAGCTTTCTTT
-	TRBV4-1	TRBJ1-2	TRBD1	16	CASSHKGQGISSGYTF	TGCGCCAGCAGCCATAAAGGACAGGGGATTAGCAGTGGCTACACCTTC
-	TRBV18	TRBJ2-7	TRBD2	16	CASSPYGEGGPGEQYF	TGTGCCAGCTCACCCTACGGCGAGGGAGGGCCGGGAGAGCAGTACTTC
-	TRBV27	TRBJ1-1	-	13	CASRIQGNTEAFF	TGTGCCAGCAGAATACAGGGGAACACTGAAGCTTTCTTT
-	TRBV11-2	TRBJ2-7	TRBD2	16	CASSLNGLAGGIEQYF	TGTGCCAGCAGCTTAAACGGACTAGCGGGGGGGATCGAGCAGTACTTC
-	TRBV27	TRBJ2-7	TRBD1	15	CASTLVGTGRREQYF	TGTGCCAGCACTCTTGTTGGGACAGGGCGTCGGGAGCAGTACTTC
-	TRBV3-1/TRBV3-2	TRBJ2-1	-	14	CASSQSGGGGQQFF	TGTGCCAGCAGCCAGAGTGGAGGGGGCGGGCAGCAGTTCTTC
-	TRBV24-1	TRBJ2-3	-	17	CATSDRPPGEPTDTQYF	TGTGCCACCAGTGATAGGCCTCCGGGGGAGCCTACAGATACGCAGTATTTT
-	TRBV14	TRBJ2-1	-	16	CASSQDLGRGREEQFF	TGTGCCAGCAGCCAAGACCTGGGCAGGGGCAGGGAAGAGCAGTTCTTC
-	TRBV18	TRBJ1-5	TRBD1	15	CASSVQGAGNQPQHF	TGTGCCAGCTCAGTACAGGGGGCAGGCAATCAGCCCCAGCATTTT
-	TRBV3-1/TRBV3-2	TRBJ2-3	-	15	CASSEALTATDTQYF	TGTGCCAGCAGCGAGGCCCTGACAGCCACAGATACGCAGTATTTT
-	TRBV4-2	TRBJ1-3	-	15	CASSQVAGPGGTIYF	TGTGCCAGCAGCCAAGTAGCGGGACCTGGGGGCACCATATATTTT
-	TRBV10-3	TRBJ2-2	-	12	CATQGNTGELFF	TGTGCCACACAGGGTAACACCGGGGAGCTGTTTTTT
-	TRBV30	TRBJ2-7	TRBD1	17	CAWSRKGGQGKGYEQYF	TGTGCCTGGAGTAGAAAGGGCGGACAGGGGAAGGGCTACGAGCAGTACTTC
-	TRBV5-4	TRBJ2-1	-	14	CASSFSAGAYEQFF	TGTGCCAGCAGCTTTTCTGCGGGGGCCTATGAGCAGTTCTTC
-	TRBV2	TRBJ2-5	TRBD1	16	CASSINRDRVLETQYF	TGTGCCAGCAGTATAAATCGAGACAGGGTGTTAGAGACCCAGTACTTC
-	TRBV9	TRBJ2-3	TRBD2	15	CASSGRLASTDTQYF	TGTGCCAGCAGCGGACGACTAGCTTCCACAGATACGCAGTATTTT
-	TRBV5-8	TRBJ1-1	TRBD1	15	CASSWGISGQQKAFF	TGTGCCAGCAGCTGGGGTATATCGGGACAGCAGAAGGCTTTCTTT
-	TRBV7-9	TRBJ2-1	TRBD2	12	CASSFPSGSEFF	TGTGCCAGCAGCTTTCCAAGCGGGAGTGAGTTCTTC
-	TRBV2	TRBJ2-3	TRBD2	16	CASSESSGRVTDTQYF	TGTGCCAGCAGTGAAAGTAGCGGGAGAGTAACAGATACGCAGTATTTT